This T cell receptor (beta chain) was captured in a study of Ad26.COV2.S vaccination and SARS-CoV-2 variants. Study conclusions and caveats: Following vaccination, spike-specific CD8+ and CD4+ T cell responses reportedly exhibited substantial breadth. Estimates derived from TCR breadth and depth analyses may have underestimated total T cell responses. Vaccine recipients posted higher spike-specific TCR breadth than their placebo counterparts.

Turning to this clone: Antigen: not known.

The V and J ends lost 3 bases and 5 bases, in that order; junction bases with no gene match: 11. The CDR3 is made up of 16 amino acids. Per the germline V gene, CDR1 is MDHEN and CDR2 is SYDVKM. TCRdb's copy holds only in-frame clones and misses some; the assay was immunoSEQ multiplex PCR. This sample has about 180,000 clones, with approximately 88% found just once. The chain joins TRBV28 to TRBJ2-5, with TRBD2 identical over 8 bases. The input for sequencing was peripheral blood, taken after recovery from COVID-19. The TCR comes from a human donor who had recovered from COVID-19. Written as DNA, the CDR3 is TGTGCCAGCAGTTTCGGTCCCCGGGAGGGAGGGGAGACCCAGTACTTC. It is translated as CASSFGPREGGETQYF.